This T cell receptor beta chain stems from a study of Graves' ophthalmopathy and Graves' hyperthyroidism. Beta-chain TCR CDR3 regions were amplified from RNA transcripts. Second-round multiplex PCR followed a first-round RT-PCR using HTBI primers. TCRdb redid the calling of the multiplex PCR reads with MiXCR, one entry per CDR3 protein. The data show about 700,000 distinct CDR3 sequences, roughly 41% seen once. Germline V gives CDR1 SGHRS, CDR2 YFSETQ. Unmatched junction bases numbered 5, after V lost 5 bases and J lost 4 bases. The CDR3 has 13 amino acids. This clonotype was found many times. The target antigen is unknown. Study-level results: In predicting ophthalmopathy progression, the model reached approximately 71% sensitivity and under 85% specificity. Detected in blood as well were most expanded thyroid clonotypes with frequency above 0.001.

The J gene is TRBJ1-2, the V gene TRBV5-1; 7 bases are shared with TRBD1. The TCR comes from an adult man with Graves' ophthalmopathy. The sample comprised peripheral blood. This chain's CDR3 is CASREGAGYGYTF. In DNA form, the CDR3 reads TGCGCCAGCAGAGAGGGGGCCGGCTATGGCTACACCTTC.